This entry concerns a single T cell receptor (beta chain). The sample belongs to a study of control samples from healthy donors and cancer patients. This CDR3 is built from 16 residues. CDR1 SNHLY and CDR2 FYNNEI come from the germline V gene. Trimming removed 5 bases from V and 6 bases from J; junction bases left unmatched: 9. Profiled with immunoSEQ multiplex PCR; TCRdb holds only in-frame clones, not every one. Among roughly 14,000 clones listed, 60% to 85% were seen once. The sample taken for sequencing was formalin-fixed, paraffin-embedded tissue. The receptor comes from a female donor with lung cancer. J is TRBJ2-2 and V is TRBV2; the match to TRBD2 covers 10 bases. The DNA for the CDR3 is TGTGCCAGCAGTTTGGCGGAGCGGGGGGGCCCCGGGGAGCTGTTTTTT. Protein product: CASSLAERGGPGELFF.